One T cell receptor (beta chain) is described in this entry. The source of the sample is a study of cytomegalovirus exposure and HLA in healthy donors. Primers for the PCR totalled 60 Vbeta and 13 Jbeta. Produced via immunoSEQ multiplex PCR; TCRdb's table is partial and in-frame only. This table has around 180,000 clones, about 90% appearing once. Germline lookup yields CDR1 LNHDA and CDR2 SQIVND (reference sequence). J gave up 3 bases and V 6 bases, and 5 bases lay outside the gene matches. This CDR3 has 14 residues. The clonotype comes from a girl under three years old in good health and CMV-seronegative. The chain is built from TRBV19 and TRBJ1-2; 9 bases fit TRBD1. Source material: PBMCs. CDR3 amino acids: CASRRDRDHYGYTF. CDR3 DNA: TGTGCCAGTAGAAGGGACAGGGACCACTATGGCTACACCTTC.